This T cell receptor beta chain was identified in a study of T cell clones after liver transplantation. Overall study findings and caveats: These preliminary findings come from unstandardized post-transplant sampling times.

Germline CDR1 reads MNHNS; CDR2 reads SASEGT. With V trimmed by 3 bases and J by 3 bases, 7 bases remained unmatched. This CDR3 has 17 residues. On this clone: The target antigen is unknown.

The table came from immunoSEQ multiplex PCR; TCRdb's copy has only in-frame clones and leaves some out. The sample has more than 45,000 clones; around 70% are singletons. The V and J genes are TRBV6-1 and TRBJ2-7, with 14 bases lining up with TRBD2. The sequencing here drew on CD4+ T cells from blood, taken at the approximately 16-month timepoint. The clonotype originates from a human patient who received a liver transplant. Part of the T cells may come from the graft donor. This CDR3 reads CASSDRTSGGIGYEQYF. The CDR3 DNA reads as TGTGCCAGCAGTGATCGGACTAGCGGGGGGATCGGCTACGAGCAGTACTTC.